The clone carrying this TCR beta chain showed up just a few times. No antigen is known for it. The sample originates from a study of CD8 T cells in ankylosing spondylitis. Study findings and constraints: Ankylosing spondylitis blood appeared to carry a characteristic TCR beta motif of 7 or 8 highly homologous variants.

MiXCR, applied by TCRdb to the 5' RACE reads, yields one record per CDR3 protein. Among around 130,000 distinct CDR3 sequences, over 6% were seen once, and the ten largest hold 12%. Sequencing used blood, either unsorted or a sorted T cell fraction (not recorded which). This clonotype originated in a male donor with ankylosing spondylitis or in good health (not recorded which).

This CDR3 reads CASSATGGFEAFF. The CDR3, as DNA: TGCGCCAGCAGCGCGACAGGGGGCTTTGAAGCTTTCTTT. The V call is TRBV5-1, the J call TRBJ1-1; 10 bases line up with TRBD1. Germline CDR1 reads SGHRS; CDR2 reads YFSETQ. The trim removed 4 bases at V and 7 bases at J, leaving 4 bases unmatched. The CDR3 contains 13 residues.